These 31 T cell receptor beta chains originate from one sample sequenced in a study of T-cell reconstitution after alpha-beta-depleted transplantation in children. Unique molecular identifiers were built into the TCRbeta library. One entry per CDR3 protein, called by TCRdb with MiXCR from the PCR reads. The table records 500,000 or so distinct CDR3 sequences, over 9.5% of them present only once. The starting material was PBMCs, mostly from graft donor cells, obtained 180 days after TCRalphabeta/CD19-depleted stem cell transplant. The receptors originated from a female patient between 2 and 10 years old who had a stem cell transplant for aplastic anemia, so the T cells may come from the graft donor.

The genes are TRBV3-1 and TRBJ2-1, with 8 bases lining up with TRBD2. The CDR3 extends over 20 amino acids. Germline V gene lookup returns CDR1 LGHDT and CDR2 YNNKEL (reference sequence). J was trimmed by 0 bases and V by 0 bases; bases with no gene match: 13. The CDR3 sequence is CASSQDWYPWSGSSYNEQFF. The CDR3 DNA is TGTGCCAGCAGCCAAGATTGGTACCCTTGGAGCGGGAGCTCCTACAATGAGCAGTTCTTC.

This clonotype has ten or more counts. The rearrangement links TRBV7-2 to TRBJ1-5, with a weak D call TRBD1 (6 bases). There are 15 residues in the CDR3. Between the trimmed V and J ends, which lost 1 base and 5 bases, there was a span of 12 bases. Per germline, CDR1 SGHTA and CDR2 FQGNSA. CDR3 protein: CASSLGRDTHQPQHF. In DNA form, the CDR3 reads TGTGCCAGCAGCTTAGGGAGGGACACCCATCAGCCCCAGCATTTT.

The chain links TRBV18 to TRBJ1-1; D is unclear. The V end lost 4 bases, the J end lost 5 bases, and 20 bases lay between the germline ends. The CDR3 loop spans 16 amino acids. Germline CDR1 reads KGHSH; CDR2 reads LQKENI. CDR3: CASSLPNDGRRTEAFF. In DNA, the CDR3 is TGTGCCAGCTCACTCCCCAACGACGGGAGGCGGACTGAAGCTTTCTTT.

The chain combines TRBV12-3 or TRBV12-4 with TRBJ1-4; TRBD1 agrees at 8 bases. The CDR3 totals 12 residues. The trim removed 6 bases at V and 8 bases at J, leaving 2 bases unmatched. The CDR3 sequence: CASRDRDEKLFF. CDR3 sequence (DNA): TGTGCCAGCAGGGACAGGGACGAAAAACTGTTTTTT.

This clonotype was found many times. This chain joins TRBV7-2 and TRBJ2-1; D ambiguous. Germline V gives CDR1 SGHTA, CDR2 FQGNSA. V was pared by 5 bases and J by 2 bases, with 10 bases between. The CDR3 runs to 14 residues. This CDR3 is CASSPPAPYNEQFF. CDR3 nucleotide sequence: TGTGCCAGCAGCCCTCCTGCCCCCTACAATGAGCAGTTCTTC. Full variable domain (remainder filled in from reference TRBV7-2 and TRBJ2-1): GAGVSQSPSNKVTEKGKDVELRCDPISGHTALYWYRQSLGQGLEFLIYFQGNSAPDKSGLPSDRFSAERTGGSVSTLTIQRTQQEDSAVYLCASSPPAPYNEQFFGPGTRLTVL.

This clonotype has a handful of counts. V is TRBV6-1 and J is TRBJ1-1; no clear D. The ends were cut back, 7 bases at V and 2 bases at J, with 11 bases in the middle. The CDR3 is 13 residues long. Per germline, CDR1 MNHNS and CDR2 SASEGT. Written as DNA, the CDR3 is TGTGCCAGCAATAACGTTCTAAACACTGAAGCTTTCTTT. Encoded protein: CASNNVLNTEAFF.

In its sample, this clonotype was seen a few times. CDR3 bases: TGCAGTGTTGTTACGGGCCAGCCAGGCTACACCTTC. It specifies CSVVTGQPGYTF. V gene TRBV20-1 combines with J gene TRBJ1-2; D gene ambiguous. There are 12 residues in the CDR3. Germline lookup yields CDR1 DFQATT and CDR2 SNEGSKA (reference sequence). Trimming took off 7 bases at V and 8 bases at J, with 17 bases between the two ends.

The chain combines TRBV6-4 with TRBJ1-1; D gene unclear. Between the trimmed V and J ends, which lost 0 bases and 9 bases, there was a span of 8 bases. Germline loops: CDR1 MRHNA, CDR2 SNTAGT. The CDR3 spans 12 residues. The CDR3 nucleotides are TGTGCCAGCAGTGACTCTCTCCAGCAAGCTTTCTTT. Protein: CASSDSLQQAFF.

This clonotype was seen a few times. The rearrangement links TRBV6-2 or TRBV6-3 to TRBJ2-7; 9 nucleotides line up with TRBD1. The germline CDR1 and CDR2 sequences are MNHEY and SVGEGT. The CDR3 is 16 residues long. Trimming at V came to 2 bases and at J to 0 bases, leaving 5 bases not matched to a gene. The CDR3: CASSYTGTGPSYEQYV. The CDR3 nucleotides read TGTGCCAGCAGTTACACCGGGACAGGGCCCTCCTACGAGCAGTACGTC.

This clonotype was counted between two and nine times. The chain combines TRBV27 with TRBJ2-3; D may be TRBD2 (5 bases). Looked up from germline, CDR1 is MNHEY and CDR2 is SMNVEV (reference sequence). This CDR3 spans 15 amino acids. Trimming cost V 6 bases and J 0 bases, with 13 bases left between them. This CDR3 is CASRAATGSTDTQYF. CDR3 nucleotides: TGTGCCAGCAGAGCAGCCACGGGGAGCACAGATACGCAGTATTTT.

CDR3 in amino acids: CASSLNPDSTDTQYF. The CDR3, as DNA: TGCGCCAGCAGCTTGAACCCGGATTCCACAGATACGCAGTATTTT. The genes are TRBV5-1 and TRBJ2-3; D uncertain. Germline V gene lookup returns CDR1 SGHRS and CDR2 YFSETQ. V gave up 1 base and J gave up 2 bases, with 11 bases separating them. CDR3 length: 15 residues.

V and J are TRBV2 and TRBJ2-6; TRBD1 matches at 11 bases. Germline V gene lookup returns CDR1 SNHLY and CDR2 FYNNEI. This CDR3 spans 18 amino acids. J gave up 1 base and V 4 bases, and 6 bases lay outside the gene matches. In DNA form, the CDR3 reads TGTGCCAGCAGTGGGTGGACAGGGGGCCTTTCTGGGGCCAACGTCCTGACTTTC. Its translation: CASSGWTGGLSGANVLTF.

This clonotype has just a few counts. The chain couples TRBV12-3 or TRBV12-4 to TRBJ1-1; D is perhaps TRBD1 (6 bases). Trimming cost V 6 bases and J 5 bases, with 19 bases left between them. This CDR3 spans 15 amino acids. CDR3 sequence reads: CASRDHRVVWTEAFF. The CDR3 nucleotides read TGTGCCAGCAGGGATCACAGGGTAGTTTGGACTGAAGCTTTCTTT.

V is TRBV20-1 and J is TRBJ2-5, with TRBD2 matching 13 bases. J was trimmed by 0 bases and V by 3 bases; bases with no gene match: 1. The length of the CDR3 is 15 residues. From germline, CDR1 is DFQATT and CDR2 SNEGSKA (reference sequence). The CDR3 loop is CSARGLAGYQETQYF. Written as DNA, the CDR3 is TGCAGTGCTAGGGGACTAGCGGGGTACCAAGAGACCCAGTACTTC.

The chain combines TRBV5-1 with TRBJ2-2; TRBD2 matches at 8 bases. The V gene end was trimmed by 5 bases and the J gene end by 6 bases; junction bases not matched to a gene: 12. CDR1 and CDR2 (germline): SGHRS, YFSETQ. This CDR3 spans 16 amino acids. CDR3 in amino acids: CASRGLVLSMAGELFF. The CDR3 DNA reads TGCGCCAGCAGGGGACTAGTTCTTAGTATGGCCGGGGAGCTGTTTTTT.

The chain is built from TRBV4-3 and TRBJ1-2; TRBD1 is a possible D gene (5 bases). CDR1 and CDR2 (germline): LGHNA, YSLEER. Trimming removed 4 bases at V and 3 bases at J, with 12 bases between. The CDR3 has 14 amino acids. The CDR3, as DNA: TGCGCCAGCAGCCGGGCGGGGGTCGACTATGGCTACACCTTC. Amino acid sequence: CASSRAGVDYGYTF.

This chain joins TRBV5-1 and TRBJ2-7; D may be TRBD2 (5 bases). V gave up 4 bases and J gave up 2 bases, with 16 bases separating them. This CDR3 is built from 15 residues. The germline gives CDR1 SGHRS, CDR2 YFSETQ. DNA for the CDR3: TGCGCCAGCAGCCCAACGGGGAGTCGGGCCTACGAGCAGTACTTC. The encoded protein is CASSPTGSRAYEQYF.

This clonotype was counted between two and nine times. The CDR3: CASSTQGEKQYV. DNA of the CDR3: TGTGCCAGCAGTACACAGGGAGAGAAGCAGTACGTC. This rearrangement joins TRBV27 to TRBJ2-7, with D perhaps TRBD1 (6 bases). Between the trimmed V and J ends, which lost 5 bases and 8 bases, there was a span of 13 bases. The length of the CDR3 is 12 residues. The germline V gene encodes CDR1 MNHEY and CDR2 SMNVEV (reference sequence).

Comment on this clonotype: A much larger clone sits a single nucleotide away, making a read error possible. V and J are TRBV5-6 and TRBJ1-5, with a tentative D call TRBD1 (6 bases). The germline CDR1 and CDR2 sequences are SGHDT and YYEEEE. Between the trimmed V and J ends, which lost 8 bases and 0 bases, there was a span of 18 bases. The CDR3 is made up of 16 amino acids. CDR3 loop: CARSGGGANSNQPQHF. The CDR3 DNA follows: TGTGCCAGGAGCGGCGGGGGGGCGAATAGCAATCAGCCCCAGCATTTT.

This CDR3 is CASSSGSFAEQFF. As DNA, the CDR3 is TGTGCCAGCAGCTCCGGGTCCTTCGCTGAGCAGTTCTTC. The rearrangement joins TRBV5-4 to TRBJ2-1; D not resolved. Trimming removed 3 bases from V and 9 bases from J, with 13 bases in between. The V gene's germline CDR1 is SGHNT and CDR2 YYREEE (reference sequence). The CDR3 contains 13 residues.

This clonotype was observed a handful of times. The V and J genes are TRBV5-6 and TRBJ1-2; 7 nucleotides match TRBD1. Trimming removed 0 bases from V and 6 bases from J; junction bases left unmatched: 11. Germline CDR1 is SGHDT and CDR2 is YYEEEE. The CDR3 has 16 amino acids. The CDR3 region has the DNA TGTGCCAGCAGCTTGGAAGGGAGGGACAGTGGAAATGGCTACACCTTC. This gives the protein CASSLEGRDSGNGYTF.

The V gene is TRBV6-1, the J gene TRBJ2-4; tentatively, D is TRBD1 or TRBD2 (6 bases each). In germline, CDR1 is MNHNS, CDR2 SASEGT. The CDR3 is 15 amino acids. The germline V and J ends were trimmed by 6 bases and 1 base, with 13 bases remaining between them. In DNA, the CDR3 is TGTGCCAGCAGCCCGACGGGGGCGGCCAAAAACATTCAGTACTTC. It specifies CASSPTGAAKNIQYF.

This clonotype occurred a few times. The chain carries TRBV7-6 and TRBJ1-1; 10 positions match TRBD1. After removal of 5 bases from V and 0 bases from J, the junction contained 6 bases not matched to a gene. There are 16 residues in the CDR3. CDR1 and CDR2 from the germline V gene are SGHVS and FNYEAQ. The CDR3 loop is CASSIGQGGMNTEAFF. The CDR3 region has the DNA TGTGCCAGCAGCATAGGACAGGGGGGGATGAACACTGAAGCTTTCTTT. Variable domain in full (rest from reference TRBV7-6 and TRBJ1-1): GAGVSQSPRYKVTKRGQDVALRCDPISGHVSLYWYRQALGQGPEFLTYFNYEAQQDKSGLPNDRFSAERPEGSISTLTIQRTEQRDSAMYRCASSIGQGGMNTEAFFGQGTRLTVV.

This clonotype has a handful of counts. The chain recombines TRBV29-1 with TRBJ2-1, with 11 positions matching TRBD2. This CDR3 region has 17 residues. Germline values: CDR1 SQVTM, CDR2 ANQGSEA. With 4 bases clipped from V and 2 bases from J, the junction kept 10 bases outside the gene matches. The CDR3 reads CSVGGRGLADAYNEQFF. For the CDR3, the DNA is TGCAGCGTTGGGGGACGGGGACTAGCGGACGCCTACAATGAGCAGTTCTTC.

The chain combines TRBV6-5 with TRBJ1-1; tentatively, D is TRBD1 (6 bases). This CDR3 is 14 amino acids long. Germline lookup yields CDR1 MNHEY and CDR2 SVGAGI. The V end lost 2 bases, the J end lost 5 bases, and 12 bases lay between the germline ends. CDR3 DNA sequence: TGTGCCAGCAGTTACGGGGGGGCCGTGACTGAAGCTTTCTTT. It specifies CASSYGGAVTEAFF.

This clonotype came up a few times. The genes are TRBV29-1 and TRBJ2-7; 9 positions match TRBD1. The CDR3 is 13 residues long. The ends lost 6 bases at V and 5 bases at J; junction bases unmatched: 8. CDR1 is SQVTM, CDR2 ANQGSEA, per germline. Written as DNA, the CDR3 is TGCAGCGTGCCGGGACAGGGATACAACGAGCAGTACTTC. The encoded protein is CSVPGQGYNEQYF.

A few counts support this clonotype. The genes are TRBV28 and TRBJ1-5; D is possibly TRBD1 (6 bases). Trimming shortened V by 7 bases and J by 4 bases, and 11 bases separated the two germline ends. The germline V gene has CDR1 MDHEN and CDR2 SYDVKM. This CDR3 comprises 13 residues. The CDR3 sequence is CASTKGVNQPQHF. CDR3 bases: TGTGCCAGCACCAAGGGGGTGAATCAGCCCCAGCATTTT.

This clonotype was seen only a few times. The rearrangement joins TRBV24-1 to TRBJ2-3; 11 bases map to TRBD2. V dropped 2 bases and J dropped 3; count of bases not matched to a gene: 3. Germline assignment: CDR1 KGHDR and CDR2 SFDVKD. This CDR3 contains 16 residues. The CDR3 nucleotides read TGTGCCACCAGTGATTCCGGACTAGCGGGTACAGATACGCAGTATTTT. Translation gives CATSDSGLAGTDTQYF.

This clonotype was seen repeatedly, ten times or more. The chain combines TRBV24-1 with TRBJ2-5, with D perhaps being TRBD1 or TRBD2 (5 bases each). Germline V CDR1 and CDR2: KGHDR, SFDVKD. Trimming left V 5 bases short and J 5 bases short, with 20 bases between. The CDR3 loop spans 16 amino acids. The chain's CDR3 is CATSVRDPGSWETQYF. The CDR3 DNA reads TGTGCCACCAGTGTAAGGGACCCAGGGTCGTGGGAGACCCAGTACTTC.

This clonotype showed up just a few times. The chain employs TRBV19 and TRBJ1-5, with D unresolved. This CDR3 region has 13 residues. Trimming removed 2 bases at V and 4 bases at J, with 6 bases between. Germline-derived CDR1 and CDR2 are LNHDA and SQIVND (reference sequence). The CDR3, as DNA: TGTGCCAGTAGTATAAGAGGGAATCAGCCCCAGCATTTT. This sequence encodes CASSIRGNQPQHF.

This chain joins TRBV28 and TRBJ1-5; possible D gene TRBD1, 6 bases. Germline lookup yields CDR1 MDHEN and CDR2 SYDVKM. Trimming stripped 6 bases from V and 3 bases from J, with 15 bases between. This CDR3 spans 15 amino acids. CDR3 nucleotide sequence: TGTGCCAGCAGCTTAATCCAGGGGACCAATCAGCCCCAGCATTTT. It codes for CASSLIQGTNQPQHF.